The next 32 T cell receptor beta chains were all read from a single sample in a study of OX40 agonist ivuxolimab in advanced cancers. Some clones are missing from TCRdb's copy, which holds only in-frame ones; the method was immunoSEQ multiplex PCR. The table shows approximately 62,000 clones, with 80% to 95% occurring only once. The sequenced sample was CD4+ or CD8+ T cells sorted from blood, obtained in a trial of the OX40 agonist ivuxolimab. The receptors come from an adult with an advanced solid tumor such as melanoma, head and neck, liver or kidney cancer.

The chain combines TRBV4-2 with TRBJ2-1; 10 bases match TRBD1. The V gene end was trimmed by 2 bases and the J gene end by 3 bases; junction bases not matched to a gene: 7. Looked up from germline, CDR1 is LGHNA and CDR2 is YNFKEQ. The CDR3 length is 17 residues. The DNA of the CDR3 is TGTGCCAGCAGCCAACCGACAGGGGGCGTACTCTACAATGAGCAGTTCTTC. It specifies CASSQPTGGVLYNEQFF.

This sequence joins TRBV23-1 and TRBJ2-3, with a possible D match to TRBD2 (6 bases). TRBV23-1 is filed as an ORF, its function uncertain. Trimming removed 4 bases from V and 4 bases from J, with 18 bases in between. CDR3 length: 16 amino acids. The CDR3 DNA follows: TGCGCCAGCAGTCCGGGACTCCCTCGGATCGCAGATACGCAGTATTTT. Protein sequence: CASSPGLPRIADTQYF.

The table lists this clone with a count of one. The rearrangement links TRBV7-9 to TRBJ1-4; D is ambiguous. Germline V gene sequence: CDR1 SEHNR, CDR2 FQNEAQ (reference sequence). This CDR3 contains 15 residues. Trimming took off 7 bases at V and 0 bases at J, with 12 bases between the two ends. CDR3 sequence (DNA): TGTGCCAGCAATACTCAGCATTCAACTAATGAAAAACTGTTTTTT. Residues: CASNTQHSTNEKLFF.

In its sample, this clone was seen a few times. The chain combines TRBV2 with TRBJ2-3; possibly TRBD1 for D (6 bases). Trimming removed 1 base at V and 4 bases at J, with 9 bases between. Germline assignment: CDR1 SNHLY and CDR2 FYNNEI. The CDR3 totals 14 residues. This CDR3 reads CASSEVKGADTQYF. In nucleotides, the CDR3 is TGTGCCAGCAGTGAAGTTAAGGGGGCAGATACGCAGTATTTT.

This clone was recorded only once. J is TRBJ2-3 and V is TRBV30; no clear D. CDR3 size: 11 residues. V lost 0 bases, J lost 6 bases, and 4 bases lay in between. Germline V CDR1 and CDR2: GTSNPN, SVGIG (reference sequence). This chain's CDR3 is CAWSVLDTQYF. The CDR3 nucleotides are TGTGCCTGGAGTGTACTGGATACGCAGTATTTT. Based on the CDR3 plus reference TRBV30 and TRBJ2-3, the full variable domain is SQTIHQWPATLVQPVGSPLSLECTVEGTSNPNLYWYRQAAGRGLQLLFYSVGIGQISSEVPQNLSASRPQDRQFILSSKKLLLSDSGFYLCAWSVLDTQYFGPGTRLTVL.

The gene calls are TRBV7-6 and TRBJ1-1; a possible D gene is TRBD1 (5 bases). The V and J ends lost 3 bases and 4 bases respectively, with 9 bases between them. The CDR3 spans 13 residues. CDR1 SGHVS and CDR2 FNYEAQ come from the germline V gene. The chain's CDR3 is CASSFRDRTEAFF. In nucleotides, the CDR3 is TGTGCCAGCAGCTTCCGGGACCGCACTGAAGCTTTCTTT. Filled out from reference TRBV7-6 and TRBJ1-1, the complete variable domain reads GAGVSQSPRYKVTKRGQDVALRCDPISGHVSLYWYRQALGQGPEFLTYFNYEAQQDKSGLPNDRFSAERPEGSISTLTIQRTEQRDSAMYRCASSFRDRTEAFFGQGTRLTVV.

This sequence joins TRBV6-5 and TRBJ1-2, with TRBD1 identical over 11 bases. The V gene end was trimmed by 5 bases and the J gene end by 8 bases; junction bases not matched to a gene: 7. The CDR3 covers 14 residues. The germline V gene has CDR1 MNHEY and CDR2 SVGAGI. In nucleotides, the CDR3 is TGTGCCAGCAGTGGCTGGACAGGGGGCCAGGGCTACACCTTC. Its translation is CASSGWTGGQGYTF.

The V and J genes are TRBV6-4 and TRBJ2-3, with D unresolved. CDR3 length: 15 residues. V was cut by 0 bases and J by 0 bases, with 7 bases left in between. The germline V gene has CDR1 MRHNA and CDR2 SNTAGT. As DNA, the CDR3 is TGTGCCAGCAGTGACTCGGCGTTTAGCACAGATACGCAGTATTTT. It yields the protein CASSDSAFSTDTQYF.

Details on this clone: Other DNA sequences within the sample encode an identical CDR3. The V and J genes are TRBV4-2 and TRBJ2-3; 10 nucleotides match TRBD2. V shed 1 base, J shed 4 bases, and the junction held 5 bases outside the gene matches. There are 16 residues in the CDR3. The V gene's germline CDR1 is LGHNA and CDR2 YNFKEQ. CDR3 sequence reads: CASSQALAGDADTQYF. CDR3 sequence (DNA): TGTGCCAGCAGCCAAGCCCTAGCGGGAGACGCAGATACGCAGTATTTT.

V gene TRBV7-3 combines with J gene TRBJ2-3; 9 bases align to TRBD2. This CDR3 comprises 16 residues. Trimming removed 2 bases from V and 4 bases from J; junction bases left unmatched: 7. CDR1 SGHTA and CDR2 FQGTGA come from the germline V gene. In DNA form, the CDR3 reads TGTGCCAGCAGCTTATCAGGCGGGAGGGCCTCAGATACGCAGTATTTT. This gives the protein CASSLSGGRASDTQYF.

Concerning this clone: The sample contains more than one DNA sequence encoding this CDR3. The chain couples TRBV4-3 to TRBJ1-1; D gene ambiguous. V was trimmed by 1 base and J by 1 base, leaving 10 bases between them. The CDR3 loop spans 15 amino acids. The germline CDR1 and CDR2 sequences are LGHNA and YSLEER. This chain's CDR3 is CASSQGGPSNTEAFF. In DNA, the CDR3 is TGCGCCAGCAGCCAAGGAGGGCCATCGAACACTGAAGCTTTCTTT.

The chain has TRBV13 and TRBJ2-7, with D uncertain. The V gene's germline CDR1 is PRHDT and CDR2 FYEKMQ (reference sequence). This CDR3 is built from 12 residues. The germline V and J ends were trimmed by 2 bases and 6 bases, with 8 bases remaining between them. The CDR3 loop reads CASSLMSGEQYF. The CDR3 DNA reads TGTGCCAGCAGCTTAATGTCGGGCGAGCAGTACTTC.

The gene calls are TRBV28 and TRBJ1-1; D unresolved. Germline CDR1 is MDHEN and CDR2 is SYDVKM. The CDR3 runs to 13 residues. With 4 bases removed from V and 2 bases from J, the gap between germline ends came to 8 bases. CDR3 sequence: CASSSELNTEAFF. The CDR3 nucleotides are TGTGCCAGCAGTTCTGAGCTAAACACTGAAGCTTTCTTT.

Details on this clone: The germline gene is not matched at one end of the junction; a read error may be the cause. This chain links TRBV11-1 with TRBJ2-5; D is perhaps TRBD1 (5 bases). Germline V gives CDR1 SGHAT, CDR2 FQDESV (reference sequence). There are 15 residues in the CDR3. CDR3 DNA sequence: TGTGCCAGCAGCTTAGGGTCAGGGTTAGGAGAGGCCCAGTACTTC. Translating it yields CASSLGSGLGEAQYF.

The chain combines TRBV9 with TRBJ2-3, with 10 bases identical to TRBD2. The CDR3 extends over 14 amino acids. With V trimmed by 6 bases and J by 1 base, 2 bases remained unmatched. Looked up from germline, CDR1 is SGDLS and CDR2 is YYNGEE. CDR3 sequence: CASTLAGGTDTQYF. CDR3 coding DNA: TGTGCCAGCACCCTAGCGGGGGGCACAGATACGCAGTATTTT.

The rearrangement links TRBV20-1 to TRBJ2-7; D uncertain. Trimming took 2 bases from V and 5 from J, leaving 7 bases between them. The CDR3 totals 11 residues. Germline V lookup: CDR1 DFQATT, CDR2 SNEGSKA (reference sequence). For the CDR3, the DNA is TGCAGTGCTAGAATCCCCCACGAGCAGTACTTC. Residues: CSARIPHEQYF.

The chain links TRBV5-5 to TRBJ2-7, with 7 bases aligning to TRBD1. The V and J ends lost 4 bases and 2 bases, in that order; junction bases with no gene match: 3. CDR1 and CDR2 (germline): SGHKS, YYEKEE (reference sequence). The CDR3 contains 13 residues. Here the CDR3 reads CASSVGTAYEQYF. Written as DNA, the CDR3 is TGTGCCAGCAGCGTCGGGACAGCCTACGAGCAGTACTTC.

The gene calls are TRBV6-1 and TRBJ1-5; D is uncertain. The CDR3 has 18 residues. Germline lookup yields CDR1 MNHNS and CDR2 SASEGT. V shed 1 base and J shed 0 bases, with 16 bases lying between them. The chain's CDR3 is CASSEDGGTVYSNQPQHF. The CDR3, as DNA: TGTGCCAGCAGTGAAGATGGCGGAACCGTTTATAGCAATCAGCCCCAGCATTTT.

The gene calls are TRBV7-3 and TRBJ2-7; D is uncertain. V dropped 6 bases and J dropped 2 bases, with 14 bases sitting between them. The CDR3 loop spans 14 amino acids. Per the germline V gene, CDR1 is SGHTA and CDR2 is FQGTGA. CDR3 protein: CASSPDGFAYEQYF. CDR3 nucleotides: TGTGCCAGCAGTCCGGACGGCTTCGCCTACGAGCAGTACTTC.

This sequence joins TRBV6-1 and TRBJ2-1; 7 bases are a match to TRBD2. V was clipped by 6 bases and J by 1 base; unmatched bases: 6. Germline loops: CDR1 MNHNS, CDR2 SASEGT. The CDR3 is 15 residues long. The CDR3: CASRRLAGSYNEQFF. The CDR3 DNA reads TGTGCCAGCAGGAGACTAGCAGGGTCCTACAATGAGCAGTTCTTC.

The CDR3 region is CASSESADYGYTF. The CDR3 coding sequence is TGTGCCAGCAGTGAATCGGCAGACTATGGCTACACCTTC. This chain connects TRBV2 to TRBJ1-2; D not certain. The germline V and J ends were trimmed by 2 bases and 3 bases, with 7 bases remaining between them. The CDR3 runs to 13 residues. The germline V gene has CDR1 SNHLY and CDR2 FYNNEI.

The chain recombines TRBV7-2 with TRBJ2-7; D uncertain. The CDR3 extends over 14 amino acids. V was cut by 1 base and J by 2 bases, with 9 bases left in between. Germline assignment: CDR1 SGHTA and CDR2 FQGNSA. CDR3 loop: CASSLGVGPYEQYF. DNA of the CDR3: TGTGCCAGCAGCTTAGGGGTAGGGCCCTACGAGCAGTACTTC.

The chain links TRBV29-1 to TRBJ2-5, with D perhaps TRBD2 (5 bases). Trimming cost V 2 bases and J 3 bases, with 7 bases left between them. Germline V CDR1 and CDR2: SQVTM, ANQGSEA. The CDR3 sequence is 12 residues long. The CDR3 is CSVEWREETQYF. The CDR3 nucleotides are TGCAGCGTTGAATGGCGGGAAGAGACCCAGTACTTC.

V and J are TRBV9 and TRBJ2-1; D possibly matches TRBD1 or TRBD2 (6 bases each). Germline V gene sequence: CDR1 SGDLS, CDR2 YYNGEE. Deletions cut 7 bases from V and 5 bases from J, with 25 bases between. This CDR3 is 17 amino acids long. This chain's CDR3 is CASAFPRGLKGDNEQFF. In DNA, the CDR3 is TGTGCCAGCGCCTTCCCCCGGGGGCTAAAGGGTGACAATGAGCAGTTCTTC.

This chain links TRBV19 with TRBJ2-1, with D uncertain. Germline CDR1 and CDR2: LNHDA and SQIVND (reference sequence). The CDR3 contains 13 residues. The V gene lost 5 bases and the J gene lost 10 bases, with 15 bases spanning the gap. In DNA form, the CDR3 reads TGTGCCAGTAGTCTCCTTGCGGCGGACGAGCAGTTCTTC. Protein sequence: CASSLLAADEQFF.

This chain uses TRBV10-1 with TRBJ1-1; a weak D match, TRBD1 (5 bases). The germline gives CDR1 WNHNN, CDR2 SYGVQD (reference sequence). The CDR3 loop spans 15 amino acids. Trimming removed 3 bases from V and 7 bases from J, with 18 bases in between. The CDR3 loop is CASSESGVRDGEAFF. CDR3 in DNA: TGCGCCAGCAGTGAATCCGGGGTTCGGGACGGTGAAGCTTTCTTT.

The chain employs TRBV7-8 and TRBJ2-1; D perhaps matches TRBD2 (6 bases). The germline V gene encodes CDR1 SGHVS and CDR2 FQNEAQ. V was pared by 6 bases and J by 6 bases, with 15 bases between. The CDR3 spans 14 residues. For the CDR3, the DNA is TGTGCCAGCAGTCCTTTGGCGGGGTCCAATGAGCAGTTCTTC. Translation: CASSPLAGSNEQFF.

The V and J genes are TRBV15 and TRBJ2-4; D not resolved. V lost 4 bases, J lost 14 bases, and 6 bases lay in between. In germline, CDR1 is LNHNV, CDR2 YYDKDF (reference sequence). CDR3 length: 9 amino acids. CDR3 sequence (DNA): TGTGCCACCAGCACCCCCGAGTACTTC. It specifies CATSTPEYF.

The V and J genes are TRBV5-6 and TRBJ2-7; D unclear. With 0 bases removed from V and 6 bases from J, the gap between germline ends came to 10 bases. CDR1 is SGHDT, CDR2 YYEEEE, per germline. The CDR3 loop spans 13 amino acids. The CDR3 DNA is TGTGCCAGCAGCTTGGCGTTCCCCCCCGAGCAGTACTTC. Encoded protein: CASSLAFPPEQYF. The full variable domain, with the rest looked up from reference TRBV5-6 and TRBJ2-7, is DAGVTQSPTHLIKTRGQQVTLRCSPKSGHDTVSWYQQALGQGPQFIFQYYEEEERQRGNFPDRFSGHQFPNYSSELNVNALLLGDSALYLCASSLAFPPEQYFGPGTRLTVT.

The CDR3 DNA sequence: TGCGCCAGCAGCCAAGATTTTCCAGGGAACACTGAAGCTTTCTTT. Translated, it gives CASSQDFPGNTEAFF. The V gene is TRBV4-1, the J gene TRBJ1-1, with no clear D. The V end was cut by 0 bases, the J end by 1 base, with 9 bases between. This CDR3 is 15 amino acids long. The germline V gene encodes CDR1 MGHRA and CDR2 YSYEKL.

This clone was seen more than once but under ten times. The J gene is TRBJ2-3, the V gene TRBV2; 8 bases align to TRBD2. The CDR3 sequence is 14 residues long. CDR1 is SNHLY and CDR2 is FYNNEI in the germline V gene. Losses at the gene ends were 7 bases for V and 4 bases for J; bases not matched to a gene: 7. CDR3 sequence: CASNPSGGSDTQYF. CDR3 sequence (DNA): TGTGCCAGCAACCCAAGCGGGGGATCAGATACGCAGTATTTT.

The chain carries TRBV19 and TRBJ1-1; D is undetermined. The CDR3 consists of 15 residues. Per the germline V gene, CDR1 is LNHDA and CDR2 is SQIVND (reference sequence). V was clipped by 3 bases and J by 0 bases, with 11 bases between them. The CDR3 DNA follows: TGTGCCAGTAGTATGTTAGGAGGTTTGAACACTGAAGCTTTCTTT. This translates into CASSMLGGLNTEAFF.